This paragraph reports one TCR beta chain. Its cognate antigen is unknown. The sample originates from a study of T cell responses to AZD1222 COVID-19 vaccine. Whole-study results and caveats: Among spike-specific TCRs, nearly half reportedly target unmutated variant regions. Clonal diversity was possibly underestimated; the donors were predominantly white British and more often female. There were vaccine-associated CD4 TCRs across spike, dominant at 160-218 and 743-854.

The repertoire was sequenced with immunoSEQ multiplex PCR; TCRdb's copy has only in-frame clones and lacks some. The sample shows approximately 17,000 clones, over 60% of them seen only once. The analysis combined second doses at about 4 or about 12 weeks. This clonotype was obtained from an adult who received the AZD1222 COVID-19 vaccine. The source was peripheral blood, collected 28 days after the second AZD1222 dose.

CDR3 bases: TGTGCCAGCAGCTTAGAGGACAGCAATCAGCCCCAGCATTTT. It specifies CASSLEDSNQPQHF. The chain combines TRBV11-2 with TRBJ1-5; D is undetermined. V was clipped by 0 bases and J by 1 base, with 4 bases between them. The CDR3 spans 14 residues. Germline lookup yields CDR1 SGHAT and CDR2 FQNNGV.